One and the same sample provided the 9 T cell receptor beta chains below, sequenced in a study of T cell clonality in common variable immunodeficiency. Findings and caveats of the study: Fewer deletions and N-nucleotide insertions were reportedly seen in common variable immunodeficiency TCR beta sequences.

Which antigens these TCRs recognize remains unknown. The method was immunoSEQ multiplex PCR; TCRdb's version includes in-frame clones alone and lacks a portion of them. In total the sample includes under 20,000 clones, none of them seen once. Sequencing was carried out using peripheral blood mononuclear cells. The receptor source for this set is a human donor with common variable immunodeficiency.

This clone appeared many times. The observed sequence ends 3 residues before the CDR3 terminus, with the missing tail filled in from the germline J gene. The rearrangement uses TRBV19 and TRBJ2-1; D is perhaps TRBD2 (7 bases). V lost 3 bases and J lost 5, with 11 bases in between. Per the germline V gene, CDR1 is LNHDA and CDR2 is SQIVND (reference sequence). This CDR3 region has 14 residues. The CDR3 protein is CASSMGGANNEQFF. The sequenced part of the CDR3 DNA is TGTGCCAGTAGTATGGGGGGGGCGAACAATGAG.

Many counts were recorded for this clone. The CDR3 region is CASSRGRNTEAFF. Partial CDR3 DNA: TGCGCCAGCAGCAGGGGGCGGAACACTGAA. The chain couples TRBV5-1 to TRBJ1-1; 7 nucleotides line up with TRBD1. Read data end 3 residues before the CDR3 end; the end is taken from the germline J gene. V lost 4 bases to trimming and J lost 1 base; unmatched junction nucleotides: 1. Germline V lookup: CDR1 SGHRS, CDR2 YFSETQ. This CDR3 has 13 residues.

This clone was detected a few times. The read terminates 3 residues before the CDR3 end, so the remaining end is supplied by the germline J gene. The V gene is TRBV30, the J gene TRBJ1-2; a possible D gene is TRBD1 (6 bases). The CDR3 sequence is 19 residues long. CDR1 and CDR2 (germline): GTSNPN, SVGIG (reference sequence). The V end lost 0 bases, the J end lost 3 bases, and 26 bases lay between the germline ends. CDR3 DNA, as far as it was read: TGTGCCTGGAGTGTACTCGGCCTGCAGATCGCTAAGGGGGACTATGGC. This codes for CAWSVLGLQIAKGDYG. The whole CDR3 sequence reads CAWSVLGLQIAKGDYGYTF.

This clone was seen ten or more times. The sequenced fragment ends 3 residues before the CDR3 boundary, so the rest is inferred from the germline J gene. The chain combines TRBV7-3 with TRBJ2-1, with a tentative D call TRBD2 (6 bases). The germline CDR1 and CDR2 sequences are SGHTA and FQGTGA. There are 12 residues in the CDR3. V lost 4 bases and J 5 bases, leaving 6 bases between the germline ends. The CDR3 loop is CASSSGDNEQFF. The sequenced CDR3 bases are TGTGCCAGCAGCTCGGGGGACAATGAG.

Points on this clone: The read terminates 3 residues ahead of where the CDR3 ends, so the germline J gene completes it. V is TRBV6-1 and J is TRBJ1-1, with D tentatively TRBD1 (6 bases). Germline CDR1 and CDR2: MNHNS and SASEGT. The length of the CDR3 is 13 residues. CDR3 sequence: CASSEGSGTEAFF. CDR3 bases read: TGTGCCAGCAGTGAAGGATCCGGGACAGAA.

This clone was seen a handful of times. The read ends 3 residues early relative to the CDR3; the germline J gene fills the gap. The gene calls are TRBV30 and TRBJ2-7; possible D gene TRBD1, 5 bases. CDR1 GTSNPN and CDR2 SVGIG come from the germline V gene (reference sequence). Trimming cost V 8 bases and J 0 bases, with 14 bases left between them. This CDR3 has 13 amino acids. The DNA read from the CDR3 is TGTGCCGGTATCAGGGATACCTCCTACGAG. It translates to CAGIRDTSYE. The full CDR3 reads CAGIRDTSYEQYF.

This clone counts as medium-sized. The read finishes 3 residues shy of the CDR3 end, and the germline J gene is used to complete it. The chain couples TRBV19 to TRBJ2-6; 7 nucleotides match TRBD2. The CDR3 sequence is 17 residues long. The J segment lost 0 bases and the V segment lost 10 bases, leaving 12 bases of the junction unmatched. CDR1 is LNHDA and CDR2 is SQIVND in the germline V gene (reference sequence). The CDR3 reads CAIPGGYARSGANVLTF. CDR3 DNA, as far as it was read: TGTGCCATCCCCGGGGGGTATGCACGCTCTGGGGCCAACGTC.

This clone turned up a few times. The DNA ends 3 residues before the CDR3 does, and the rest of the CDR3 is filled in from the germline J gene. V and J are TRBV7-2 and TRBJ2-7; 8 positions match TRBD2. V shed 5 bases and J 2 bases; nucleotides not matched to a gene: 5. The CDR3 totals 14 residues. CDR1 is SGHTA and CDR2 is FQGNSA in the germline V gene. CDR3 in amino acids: CASSPTSDTYEQYF. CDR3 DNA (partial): TGTGCCAGCAGCCCGACTAGCGATACCTACGAG.

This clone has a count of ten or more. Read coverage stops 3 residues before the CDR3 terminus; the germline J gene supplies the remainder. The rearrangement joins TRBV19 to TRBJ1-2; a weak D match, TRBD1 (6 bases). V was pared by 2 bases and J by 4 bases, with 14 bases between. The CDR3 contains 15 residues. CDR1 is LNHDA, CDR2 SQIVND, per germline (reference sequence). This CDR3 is CASSISRTVGYGYTF. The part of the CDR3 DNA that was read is TGTGCCAGTAGTATATCCCGGACAGTAGGCTATGGC.